The 15 T cell receptor beta chains listed next were all sequenced from one sample in a study of blood T cell repertoires in COVID-19. Sequencing was performed with immunoSEQ multiplex PCR; in TCRdb, only in-frame clones are kept and a portion is missing. The table records about 260,000 clones, roughly 90% of them present only once. Source material: peripheral blood. Every receptor here comes from a human donor in a cohort sampled during active COVID-19.

V gene TRBV7-2 combines with J gene TRBJ2-3, with 8 positions matching TRBD2. V was clipped by 0 bases and J by 3 bases; unmatched bases: 8. The CDR3 is made up of 17 amino acids. Per the germline V gene, CDR1 is SGHTA and CDR2 is FQGNSA. The CDR3 DNA reads TGTGCCAGCAGCTTAGCACCCGCCGGGGGGGCTACAGATACGCAGTATTTT. It specifies CASSLAPAGGATDTQYF.

The CDR3, as DNA: TGTGCCAGCACCCCTCTCCCCGGGGGATCCTACGAGCAGTACTTC. It encodes CASTPLPGGSYEQYF. This chain joins TRBV6-2 or TRBV6-3 and TRBJ2-7, with D possibly TRBD2 on 6 matching bases. This CDR3 spans 15 amino acids. Germline CDR1 reads MNHEY; CDR2 reads SVGEGT. V was pared by 7 bases and J by 1 base, with 17 bases between.

The rearrangement uses TRBV4-3 and TRBJ1-3, with D maybe TRBD1 (6 bases). Trimming cost V 0 bases and J 0 bases, with 18 bases left between them. This CDR3 has 19 amino acids. Germline CDR1 reads LGHNA; CDR2 reads YSLEER. The CDR3 loop reads CASSQDMGAGMSSGNTIYF. In nucleotides, the CDR3 is TGCGCCAGCAGCCAAGATATGGGGGCAGGGATGAGCTCTGGAAACACCATATATTTT.

CDR3 in amino acids: CASSLYLTGLYSPLHF. In DNA form, the CDR3 reads TGTGCCAGCAGTTTATACCTGACAGGGTTGTATTCACCCCTCCACTTT. The rearrangement joins TRBV27 to TRBJ1-6, with TRBD1 identical over 7 bases. After removal of 1 base from V and 8 bases from J, the junction contained 8 bases not matched to a gene. In germline, CDR1 is MNHEY, CDR2 SMNVEV (reference sequence). This CDR3 comprises 16 residues.

The chain joins TRBV4-1 to TRBJ1-2; TRBD1 might be the D (5 bases). Per the germline V gene, CDR1 is MGHRA and CDR2 is YSYEKL. The CDR3 contains 18 residues. Trimming removed 0 bases from V and 1 base from J, with 18 bases in between. Written as DNA, the CDR3 is TGCGCCAGCAGCCAAGAGACACAGGAACCCCTATTTAACTATGGCTACACCTTC. It yields the protein CASSQETQEPLFNYGYTF.

This rearrangement joins TRBV4-1 to TRBJ2-3, with 9 bases identical to TRBD1. CDR1 is MGHRA and CDR2 is YSYEKL in the germline V gene. The CDR3 is 17 residues long. J lost 4 bases, V lost 0 bases, and 8 bases had no gene match. CDR3 bases: TGCGCCAGCAGCCAAGAAGGGGACAGGGTCGGTGCAGATACGCAGTATTTT. It codes for CASSQEGDRVGADTQYF.

This clone was observed a single time. The genes are TRBV3-1 (or the pseudogene TRBV3-2) and TRBJ1-2; 9 bases line up with TRBD1. V shed 4 bases, J shed 6 bases, and the junction held 9 bases outside the gene matches. The CDR3 covers 15 residues. The germline gives CDR1 LGHDT, CDR2 YNNKEL (reference sequence). CDR3 coding DNA: TGTGCCAGCAGCCCCCAGGACAGGGGAATACATGGCTACACCTTC. Amino acids: CASSPQDRGIHGYTF.

The chain links TRBV7-6 to TRBJ2-7; 10 positions agree with TRBD1. Germline CDR1 and CDR2: SGHVS and FNYEAQ. The V and J ends lost 1 base and 0 bases, in that order; junction bases with no gene match: 0. The CDR3 is 15 residues long. This chain's CDR3 is CASSLGTGGSYEQYF. In nucleotides, the CDR3 is TGTGCCAGCAGCTTAGGGACAGGGGGCTCCTACGAGCAGTACTTC.

This chain connects TRBV11-2 to TRBJ1-4, with D maybe TRBD1 (5 bases). This CDR3 spans 15 amino acids. Germline values: CDR1 SGHAT, CDR2 FQNNGV. Trimming shortened V by 3 bases and J by 0 bases, and 8 bases separated the two germline ends. CDR3 region: CASSLGDSTNEKLFF. The CDR3 DNA reads as TGTGCCAGCAGCTTGGGGGACTCAACTAATGAAAAACTGTTTTTT.

The chain links TRBV29-1 to TRBJ1-1; 9 nucleotides agree with TRBD1. CDR1 SQVTM and CDR2 ANQGSEA come from the germline V gene. J was trimmed by 0 bases and V by 7 bases; bases with no gene match: 15. The CDR3 covers 17 residues. The CDR3 reads CSAKSGQGRWMNTEAFF. Written as DNA, the CDR3 is TGCAGCGCCAAATCGGGACAGGGTCGATGGATGAACACTGAAGCTTTCTTT.

The chain has TRBV6-5 and TRBJ1-3; unclear D gene. From germline, CDR1 is MNHEY and CDR2 SVGAGI. This CDR3 has 13 residues. Trimming cost V 7 bases and J 2 bases, with 9 bases left between them. The CDR3 DNA follows: TGTGCCAGCACGGCAGCGACTGGAAACACCATATATTTT. It translates to CASTAATGNTIYF.

V is TRBV7-2 and J is TRBJ1-1; D is uncertain. Trimming cost V 4 bases and J 6 bases, with 12 bases left between them. This CDR3 region has 13 residues. Germline V gives CDR1 SGHTA, CDR2 FQGNSA. As DNA, the CDR3 is TGTGCCAGCAGCTGGGCCCAGAGGGCTGAAGCTTTCTTT. Its protein product is CASSWAQRAEAFF.

The chain carries TRBV27 and TRBJ1-1, with D possibly matching TRBD1 (6 bases). This CDR3 region has 14 residues. The V gene lost 5 bases and the J gene lost 1 base, with 11 bases spanning the gap. Looked up from germline, CDR1 is MNHEY and CDR2 is SMNVEV (reference sequence). CDR3 region: CASSDGRGNTEAFF. CDR3 nucleotide sequence: TGTGCCAGCAGTGACGGCAGGGGGAACACTGAAGCTTTCTTT.

This chain uses TRBV19 with TRBJ1-1; D unresolved. Trimming pared 3 bases from V and 8 bases from J, leaving 13 bases between. This CDR3 has 13 amino acids. The germline CDR1 and CDR2 sequences are LNHDA and SQIVND (reference sequence). The CDR3 reads CASSIQANLEAFF. The CDR3 DNA reads TGTGCCAGTAGTATCCAGGCTAACCTAGAAGCTTTCTTT.

The chain has TRBV11-2 and TRBJ2-7; a possible D gene is TRBD2 (6 bases). With 5 bases removed from V and 0 bases from J, the gap between germline ends came to 17 bases. Germline V CDR1 and CDR2: SGHAT, FQNNGV. The CDR3 contains 16 residues. In DNA, the CDR3 is TGTGCCAGCAGCCTAGTAATAGCGGTAAGCTCCTACGAGCAGTACTTC. It translates to CASSLVIAVSSYEQYF. Complete variable domain (other parts from reference TRBV11-2 and TRBJ2-7): EAGVAQSPRYKIIEKRQSVAFWCNPISGHATLYWYQQILGQGPKLLIQFQNNGVVDDSQLPKDRFSAERLKGVDSTLKIQPAKLEDSAVYLCASSLVIAVSSYEQYFGPGTRLTVT.